The source of this T cell receptor (beta chain) is a study of metastatic and nonmetastatic thyroid tumors. Study overall: Patients with malignant and benign thyroid disease provided blood and tumor or nodule tissue, whose repertoires were compared. Study-level findings and limits: Relative to benign nodules, malignant thyroid tumors were reportedly characterized by significantly elevated TCR beta diversity in blood and tumor.

The sample holds many counts of this clone. What it binds is unknown. It may be a read error: a sequence one base away is much more abundant. This CDR3 is also generated by other DNA sequences in the sample. Patients underwent thyroid surgery, and none had received any treatment before it. This CDR3 region has 15 residues. The V and J ends lost 6 bases and 6 bases, in that order; junction bases with no gene match: 11. Germline-derived CDR1 and CDR2 are MNHNS and SASEGT. Authors' processing steps: CDR3 was compared across clinicopathological groups, and the resulting differences were used to build a distant-metastasis classifier for papillary thyroid cancer. TCRdb re-processed the PCR reads through MiXCR. TCRdb, not the original authors, processed these V and J calls. Here the sample spans about 93,000 clones, over 8.5% being singletons.

The specimen sequenced was blood. J is TRBJ1-2 and V is TRBV6-1, with 9 bases identical to TRBD1. This TCR derives from a female donor with papillary thyroid cancer or a benign thyroid nodule (not recorded which). Some clones in this sample may be carry-over from other donors' samples. CDR3 region: CASRRDSGTGNGYTF. As DNA, the CDR3 is TGTGCCAGCAGGCGCGACTCCGGGACAGGGAATGGCTACACCTTC.